The TCR beta chain under discussion was sequenced for a study of blood T cell repertoires in COVID-19. Trimming stripped 5 bases from V and 3 bases from J, with 18 bases between. Looked up from germline, CDR1 is SGHRS and CDR2 is YFSETQ. CDR3 size: 15 residues. Libraries were prepared by immunoSEQ multiplex PCR; TCRdb keeps only in-frame clonotypes and omits some of them. This table holds 100,000 to 150,000 clones, roughly 89% found once. Followed over time, Seattle patients had been enrolled while infection was active. The clonotype comes from a man in his sixties with COVID-19, enrolled during active disease. Source material: peripheral blood. The chain has TRBV5-1 and TRBJ2-7, with D maybe TRBD1 (5 bases). CDR3 in DNA: TGCGCCAGCAGTCTAGACAGCAGTCAGGGCTACGAGCAGTACTTC. This sequence encodes CASSLDSSQGYEQYF.